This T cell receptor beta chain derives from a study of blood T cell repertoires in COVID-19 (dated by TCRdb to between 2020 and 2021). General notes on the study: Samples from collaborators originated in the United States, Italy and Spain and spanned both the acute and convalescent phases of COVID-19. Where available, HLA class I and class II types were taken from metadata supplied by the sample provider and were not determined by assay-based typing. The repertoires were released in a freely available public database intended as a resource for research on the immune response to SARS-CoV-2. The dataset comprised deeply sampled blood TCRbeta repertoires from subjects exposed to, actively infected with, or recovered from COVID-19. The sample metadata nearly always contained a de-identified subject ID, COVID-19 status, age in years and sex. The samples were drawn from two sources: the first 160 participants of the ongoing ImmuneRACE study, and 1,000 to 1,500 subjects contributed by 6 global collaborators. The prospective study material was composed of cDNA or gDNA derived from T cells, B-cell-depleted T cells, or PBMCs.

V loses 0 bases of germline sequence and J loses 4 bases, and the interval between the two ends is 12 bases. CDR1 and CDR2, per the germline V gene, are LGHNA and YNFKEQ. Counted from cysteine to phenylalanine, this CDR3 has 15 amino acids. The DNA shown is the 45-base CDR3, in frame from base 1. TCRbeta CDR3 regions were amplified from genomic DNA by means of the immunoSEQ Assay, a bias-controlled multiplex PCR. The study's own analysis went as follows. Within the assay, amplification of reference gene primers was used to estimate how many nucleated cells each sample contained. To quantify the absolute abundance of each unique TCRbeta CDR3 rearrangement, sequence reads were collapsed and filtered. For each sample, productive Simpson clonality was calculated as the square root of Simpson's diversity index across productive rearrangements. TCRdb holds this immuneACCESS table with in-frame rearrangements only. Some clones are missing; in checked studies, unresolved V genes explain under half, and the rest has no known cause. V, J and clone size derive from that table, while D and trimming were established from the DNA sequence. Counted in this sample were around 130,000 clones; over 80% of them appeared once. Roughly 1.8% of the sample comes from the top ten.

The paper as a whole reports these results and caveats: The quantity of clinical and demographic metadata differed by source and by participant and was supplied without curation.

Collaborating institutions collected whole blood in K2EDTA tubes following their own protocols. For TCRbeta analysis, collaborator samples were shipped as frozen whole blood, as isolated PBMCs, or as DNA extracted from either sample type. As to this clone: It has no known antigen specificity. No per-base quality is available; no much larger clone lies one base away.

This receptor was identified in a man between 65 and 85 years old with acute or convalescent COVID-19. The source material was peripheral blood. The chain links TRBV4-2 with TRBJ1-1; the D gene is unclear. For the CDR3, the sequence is CASSQEPLRGTEAFF. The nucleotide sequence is TGTGCCAGCAGCCAAGAGCCCCTCCGAGGCACTGAAGCTTTCTTT.